These T cell receptor beta chains were read from a single sample in a study of PD-L1 blockade in urothelial cancer. Sequenced by immunoSEQ multiplex PCR; TCRdb stores in-frame clones only, minus some. The table includes tens of thousands of clones, about 90% detected once. The source material was PBMCs, sampled around atezolizumab (anti-PD-L1) treatment. The receptors originated from a man in his 60s with urothelial cancer. Each CDR3 is given with its conserved first and last residue. D genes are given only for firm matches. The size entry is marked missing in some rows and otherwise reads once, few, many or a size class.

d_call j_call clone_size v_call cdr3_nt cdr3_aa
TRBD1 TRBJ1-2 NA TRBV2 TGTGCCAGCAGCGGACAGGGCTATGGCTACACCTTC CASSGQGYGYTF
TRBD1 TRBJ2-3 NA TRBV7-9 TGTGCCAGCAGTTCCCCGGGACAGGGACTGCATACGCAGTATTTT CASSSPGQGLHTQYF
NA TRBJ1-5 NA TRBV7-2 TGTGCCAGCAGCTTAGGGAGTCGTCAGCCCCAGCATTTT CASSLGSRQPQHF
NA TRBJ2-3 NA TRBV11-3 TGTGCCAGCAGCTTAGAGGGTTCTGGACTTTCTAGCACAGATACGCAGTATTTT CASSLEGSGLSSTDTQYF
NA TRBJ2-7 NA TRBV5-4 TGTGCCAGCAGCTTTACAGGGACCGAGCAGTACTTC CASSFTGTEQYF
TRBD2 TRBJ2-1 NA TRBV7-8 TGTGCCAGCAGCCTTGGACTAGCTTCCTACAATGAGCAGTTCTTC CASSLGLASYNEQFF
TRBD1 TRBJ1-4 once TRBV29-1 TGCAGCGCACAGGACAGGGGCCAAAATGAAAAACTGTTTTTT CSAQDRGQNEKLFF
NA TRBJ1-2 NA TRBV28 TGTGCCAGCAGTTTTCCGCCTAACAGGAACTACGCTGGCTACACCTTC CASSFPPNRNYAGYTF
TRBD1 TRBJ2-7 NA TRBV5-1 TGCGCCAGCAGTCTAGCACCGGGACAGGAGTTCTACGAGCAGTACTTC CASSLAPGQEFYEQYF
NA TRBJ2-7 once TRBV28 TGTGCCAGCAGCTCCGGAAGGAGGTATGAGCAGTACTTC CASSSGRRYEQYF
TRBD2 TRBJ2-7 NA TRBV4-1 TGCGCCAGCAGCCAGGCGACTAGCGGGTCACGCTACGAGCAGTACTTC CASSQATSGSRYEQYF
TRBD1 TRBJ1-1 NA TRBV4-1 TGCGCCAGCAGCCAAGATCTGGACAGGGCCTCCGAGGACACTGAAGCTTTCTTT CASSQDLDRASEDTEAFF
NA TRBJ2-5 NA TRBV5-6 TGTGCCAGCAGCCGCGGGACGCACCAAGAGACCCAGTACTTC CASSRGTHQETQYF
TRBD1 TRBJ2-7 NA TRBV6-1 TGTGCCAGCAGCAGGACAGGGGAAGTGTTCGAGCAGTACTTC CASSRTGEVFEQYF
NA TRBJ1-2 NA TRBV9 TGTGCCAGCAGCGTAGCATCCACAGTTAACTATGGCTACACCTTC CASSVASTVNYGYTF
NA TRBJ1-5 NA TRBV10-3 TGTGCCATCTCAACTGGGCGGGGGTCCCAAAGCAATCAGCCCCAGCATTTT CAISTGRGSQSNQPQHF
TRBD2 TRBJ2-1 NA TRBV7-6 TGTGCCAGCAGCTTAATCCCAACTAGCGGGAGGGCCAATGAGCAGTTCTTC CASSLIPTSGRANEQFF
TRBD1 TRBJ2-1 NA TRBV10-3 TGTGCCATCAGTGAGTCGCCGCGCTCAGGACAGGGGCTGGGGGGGGAGCAGTTCTTC CAISESPRSGQGLGGEQFF
NA TRBJ2-5 NA TRBV7-2 TGTGCCAGCAGCTTCCCTAGCGCGGTGGAGACCCAGTACTTC CASSFPSAVETQYF
NA TRBJ2-1 NA TRBV29-1 TGCAGCGTTGCTGTCAGGGGTAAACGGAATGAGCAGTTCTTC CSVAVRGKRNEQFF
NA TRBJ1-1 NA TRBV11-3 TGTGCCAGCAGCTTAGATCCCCGGGGGGCGGAAGCTTTCTTT CASSLDPRGAEAFF
NA TRBJ1-1 NA TRBV11-3 TGTGCCAGCAGCTTAAGGTTCGGACAGTTTGAAGCTTTCTTT CASSLRFGQFEAFF
TRBD1 TRBJ1-2 NA TRBV30 TGTGCCTGGGGTATTCAGGGGGGCTATGGCTACACCTTC CAWGIQGGYGYTF
TRBD1 TRBJ2-5 NA TRBV6-5 TGTGCCAGCAGTTATCTGGACAGGGTACAAGAGACCCAGTACTTC CASSYLDRVQETQYF
TRBD2 TRBJ2-1 NA TRBV9 TGTGCCAGCAGCACCGGACTAGCGGGAGGGCCCAGCAATGAGCAGTTCTTC CASSTGLAGGPSNEQFF
NA TRBJ2-5 NA TRBV7-2 TGTGCCAGCAGCTTAGGGGTAACAGGGAAAGAGACCCAGTACTTC CASSLGVTGKETQYF
NA TRBJ2-1 NA TRBV7-9 TGTGCCAGCAGCTTAGGGGGGGATCGGGAGCAGTTCTTC CASSLGGDREQFF
NA TRBJ2-1 NA TRBV5-1 TGCGCCAGCAGCGGGGGGGCTCAATACAATGAGCAGTTCTTC CASSGGAQYNEQFF
TRBD1 TRBJ2-7 once TRBV6-6 TGTGCCAGCAGTTCCTCCGGGACAGACTTACGAGTGCAGTACTTC CASSSSGTDLRVQYF
TRBD1 TRBJ1-2 NA TRBV5-6 TGTGCCAGCAGCTTACCTGTGGGGACAGGGGAAGGCTACACCTTC CASSLPVGTGEGYTF
TRBD1 TRBJ1-2 NA TRBV6-4 TGTGCCAGCAGTGGACAACAGGGGGGAGGCTACACCTTC CASSGQQGGGYTF
TRBD1 TRBJ1-2 NA TRBV4-1 TGCGCCAGCAGCCAAGAAACTCCGGGACAGGGGGTTTATGGCTACACCTTC CASSQETPGQGVYGYTF
NA TRBJ2-1 NA TRBV7-2 TGTGCCAGCAGTCCTAGGGGTGGTGAGCAGTTCTTC CASSPRGGEQFF
NA TRBJ2-7 NA TRBV29-1 TGCAGCGTTGAAACTGGACAAGCCTACGAGCAGTACTTC CSVETGQAYEQYF
TRBD1 TRBJ1-1 NA TRBV13 TGTGCCAGCAGCCTCGCAATGGACAGGAGCACTGAAGCTTTCTTT CASSLAMDRSTEAFF
NA TRBJ2-1 NA TRBV30 TGTGCCTGGACCTCACCAACCAGAGCGAGCTCCTACAATGAGCAGTTCTTC CAWTSPTRASSYNEQFF
TRBD1 TRBJ1-4 NA TRBV7-9 TGTGCCAGCAGCCTGACAGGGATTGACGAAAAACTGTTTTTT CASSLTGIDEKLFF
NA TRBJ1-2 NA TRBV10-3 TGTGCCATCAGTGAGGCCAGACTTAACTATGGCTACACCTTC CAISEARLNYGYTF
TRBD1 TRBJ2-7 NA TRBV19 TGTGCCAGTAGTAAAGAACAGGGGAGCTCCTACGAGCAGTACTTC CASSKEQGSSYEQYF
TRBD1 TRBJ2-5 NA TRBV11-3 TGTGCCAGCAGCTCGAGGGGGCGAGAGACCCAGTACTTC CASSSRGRETQYF
NA TRBJ1-1 few TRBV30 TGTGCCTGGGCGACAGGAACTGAAGCTTTCTTT CAWATGTEAFF
TRBD1 TRBJ2-3 once TRBV27 TGTGCCAGCAGTTTATTAACCGGGACAGGGGGACGGGATACGCAGTATTTT CASSLLTGTGGRDTQYF
NA TRBJ1-3 NA TRBV28 TGTGCCAGCAGTCCAACAACAGGGTTTTCTTCCGGAAACACCATATATTTT CASSPTTGFSSGNTIYF
TRBD1 TRBJ2-7 NA TRBV4-1 TGCGCCAGCAGCCGGACAGGAACCCCTTTGGAGCAGTACTTC CASSRTGTPLEQYF
TRBD1 TRBJ2-7 once TRBV6-6 TGTGCCAGCAGTACACGACAGGGGGCTTCCTACGAGCAGTACTTC CASSTRQGASYEQYF
NA TRBJ2-7 NA TRBV2 TGTGCCAGCAGATATACAGTCTACGAGCAGTACTTC CASRYTVYEQYF
NA TRBJ2-4 NA TRBV7-9 TGTGCCAGCAGCTTAGTTTCGGGACTCCAAAACATTCAGTACTTC CASSLVSGLQNIQYF
TRBD1 TRBJ1-4 NA TRBV18 TGTGCCAGCTCACCCCTGGACAGGGGTAATGAAAAACTGTTTTTT CASSPLDRGNEKLFF
TRBD2 TRBJ2-1 NA TRBV4-1 TGCGCCAGCAGCCCCGGGGGGAATGAGCAGTTCTTC CASSPGGNEQFF
NA TRBJ1-2 NA TRBV30 TGTGCCTGGAGCCAGACAGTCCCCTATGGCTACACCTTC CAWSQTVPYGYTF
NA TRBJ2-2 NA TRBV9 TGTGCCAGCAGCGTAGGGCTAGCCTTTCGCCACACCGGGGAGCTGTTTTTT CASSVGLAFRHTGELFF
TRBD2 TRBJ2-3 NA TRBV4-2 TGTGCCAGCAGCCAAGACCTGGCGATTAGCGGGGCGTATACGCAGTATTTT CASSQDLAISGAYTQYF
NA TRBJ2-1 NA TRBV7-3 TGTGCCAGCAGCCCCTACCCCCTAGCTCAGAATGAGCAGTTCTTC CASSPYPLAQNEQFF